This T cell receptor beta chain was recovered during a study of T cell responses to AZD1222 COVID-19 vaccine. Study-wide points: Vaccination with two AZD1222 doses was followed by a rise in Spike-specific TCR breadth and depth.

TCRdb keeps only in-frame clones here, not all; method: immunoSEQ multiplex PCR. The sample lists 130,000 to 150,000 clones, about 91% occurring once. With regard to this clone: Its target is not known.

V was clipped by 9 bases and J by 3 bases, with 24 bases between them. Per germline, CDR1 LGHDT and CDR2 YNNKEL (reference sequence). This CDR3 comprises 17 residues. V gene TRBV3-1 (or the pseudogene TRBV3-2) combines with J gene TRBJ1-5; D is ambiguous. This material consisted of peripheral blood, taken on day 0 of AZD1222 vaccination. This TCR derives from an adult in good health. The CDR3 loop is CARTPPLRTGINQPQHF. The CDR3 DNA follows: TGTGCCAGGACCCCCCCCCTCCGCACGGGTATCAATCAGCCCCAGCATTTT.